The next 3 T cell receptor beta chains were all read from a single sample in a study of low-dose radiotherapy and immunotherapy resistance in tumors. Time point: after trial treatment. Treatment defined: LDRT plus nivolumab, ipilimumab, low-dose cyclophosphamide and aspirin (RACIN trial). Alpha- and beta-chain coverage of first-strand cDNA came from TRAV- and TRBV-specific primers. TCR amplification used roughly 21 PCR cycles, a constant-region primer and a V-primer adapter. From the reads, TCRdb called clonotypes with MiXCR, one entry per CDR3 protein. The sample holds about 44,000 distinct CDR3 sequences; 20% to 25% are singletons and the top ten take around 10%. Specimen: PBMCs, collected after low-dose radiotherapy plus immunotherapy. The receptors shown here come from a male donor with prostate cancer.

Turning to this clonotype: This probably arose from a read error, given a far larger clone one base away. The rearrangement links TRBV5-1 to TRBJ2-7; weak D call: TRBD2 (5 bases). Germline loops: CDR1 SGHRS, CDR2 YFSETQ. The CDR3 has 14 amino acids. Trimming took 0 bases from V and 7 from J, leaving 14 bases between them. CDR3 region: CASSLAGPGNEQYF. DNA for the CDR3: TGCGCCAGCAGCTTGGCTGGCCCGGGGAATGAGCAGTACTTC.

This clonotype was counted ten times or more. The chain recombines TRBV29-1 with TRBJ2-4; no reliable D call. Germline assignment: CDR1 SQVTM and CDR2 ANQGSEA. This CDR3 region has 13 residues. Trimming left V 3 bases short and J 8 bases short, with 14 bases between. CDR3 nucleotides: TGCAGCGTTGATCAGAGTGGGCAAGACATTCAGTACTTC. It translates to CSVDQSGQDIQYF.

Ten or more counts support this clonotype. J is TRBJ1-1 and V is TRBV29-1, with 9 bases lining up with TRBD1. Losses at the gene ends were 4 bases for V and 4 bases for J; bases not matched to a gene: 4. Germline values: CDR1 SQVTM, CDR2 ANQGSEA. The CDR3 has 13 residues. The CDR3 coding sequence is TGCAGCGTTGGCGGGACAGGGCCCACTGAAGCTTTCTTT. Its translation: CSVGGTGPTEAFF.